These 12 T cell receptor beta chains share one sample of origin, sequenced in a study of T cell repertoires in cytomegalovirus infection. TCRdb reprocessed the reads via MiXCR and lists one record per CDR3 protein. The table has some 900,000 distinct CDR3 sequences, around a third seen once. No cognate antigen is known for these TCRs. The material sequenced was cultured CD8+ T cells from PBMCs, taken from culture after CMV antigen stimulation. The receptors stem from a human donor in good health (CMV status not recorded). Some clones in this sample may be carry-over from other donors' samples.

This clonotype was observed a handful of times. The chain is built from TRBV4-1 and TRBJ2-1; 10 bases match TRBD2. This CDR3 contains 16 residues. V lost 4 bases to trimming and J lost 0 bases; unmatched junction nucleotides: 3. CDR1 and CDR2 from the germline V gene are MGHRA and YSYEKL. In DNA, the CDR3 is TGCGCCAGCAGCCTCCTAGCGGGGGACTCCTACAATGAGCAGTTCTTC. Protein sequence: CASSLLAGDSYNEQFF.

Only a few counts were recorded for this clonotype. This sequence joins TRBV6-6 and TRBJ1-2; D is possibly TRBD1 (6 bases). Germline-derived CDR1 and CDR2 are MNHNY and SVGAGI (reference sequence). Between the trimmed V and J ends, which lost 5 bases and 8 bases, there was a span of 12 bases. This CDR3 contains 12 residues. The CDR3 protein is CASSTGQSGYTF. DNA for the CDR3: TGTGCCAGCAGTACAGGACAGTCCGGCTACACCTTC.

The rearrangement links TRBV7-9 to TRBJ2-3; 8 bases match TRBD2. The J segment lost 3 bases and the V segment lost 2 bases, leaving 7 bases of the junction unmatched. Germline CDR1 SEHNR, CDR2 FQNEAQ (reference sequence). The length of the CDR3 is 16 residues. For the CDR3, the DNA is TGTGCCAGCAGCTTACCCCGCGGCGGGGGGACAGATACGCAGTATTTT. It is translated as CASSLPRGGGTDTQYF.

In regard to this clonotype: The junction shows a germline mismatch at one end, possibly a read error. The V call is TRBV4-1, the J call TRBJ1-6, with a possible D match to TRBD1 (5 bases). Germline assignment: CDR1 MGHRA and CDR2 YSYEKL. CDR3 size: 15 residues. The CDR3 DNA is TGCACCAGCAGCCAAGATAGGGGTTATAATTCACCCCTCCACTTT. It specifies CTSSQDRGYNSPLHF.

This clonotype was counted many times. The chain employs TRBV7-6 and TRBJ2-5; tentative D call: TRBD2 (5 bases). The CDR3 runs 13 residues. The germline V and J ends were trimmed by 5 bases and 7 bases, with 14 bases remaining between them. Germline values: CDR1 SGHVS, CDR2 FNYEAQ. The CDR3 DNA sequence: TGTGCCAGCAGCCCCGACGGGAAGGGGACCCAGTACTTC. This translates into CASSPDGKGTQYF.

The chain links TRBV12-3 or TRBV12-4 to TRBJ1-4, with 12 positions matching TRBD1. Trimming cost V 3 bases and J 8 bases; bases outside gene matches: 4. The CDR3 has 15 residues. The DNA for the CDR3 is TGTGCCAGCAGTTTTTCCGGGACAGGGGGCGAAAAACTGTTTTTT. It specifies CASSFSGTGGEKLFF.

This clonotype was seen once. The chain joins TRBV20-1 to TRBJ2-7; 10 nucleotides line up with TRBD1. After removal of 5 bases from V and 3 bases from J, the junction contained 4 bases not matched to a gene. CDR1 is DFQATT and CDR2 is SNEGSKA in the germline V gene (reference sequence). There are 13 residues in the CDR3. CDR3 nucleotide sequence: TGCAGTGCTCCGACAGGGGGCTTCTACGAGCAGTACTTC. Translation: CSAPTGGFYEQYF.

This chain uses TRBV27 with TRBJ2-2, with a weak D call TRBD1 (5 bases). The CDR3 totals 20 residues. Germline-derived CDR1 and CDR2 are MNHEY and SMNVEV (reference sequence). V shed 3 bases and J shed 7 bases, with 30 bases lying between them. Here the CDR3 reads CASSFLRVIVGSQSGGELFF. CDR3 coding DNA: TGTGCCAGCAGTTTCCTCAGGGTTATAGTGGGGTCACAAAGTGGCGGGGAGCTGTTTTTT.

The rearrangement links TRBV19 to TRBJ1-1; 10 bases agree with TRBD1. J was trimmed by 4 bases and V by 3 bases; bases with no gene match: 2. This CDR3 contains 14 residues. Germline CDR1 is LNHDA and CDR2 is SQIVND (reference sequence). The CDR3 coding sequence is TGTGCCAGTAGTATGCGGGACAGGGGCACTGAAGCTTTCTTT. Protein sequence: CASSMRDRGTEAFF.

This clonotype was picked up a small number of times. The chain has TRBV7-9 and TRBJ1-5; D call uncertain. Trimming shortened V by 1 base and J by 9 bases, and 10 bases separated the two germline ends. This CDR3 spans 13 amino acids. Germline V gene sequence: CDR1 SEHNR, CDR2 FQNEAQ (reference sequence). This CDR3 reads CASSLGRKGPQHF. CDR3 bases: TGTGCCAGCAGCTTAGGCCGGAAAGGGCCCCAGCATTTT.

The chain couples TRBV5-1 to TRBJ1-6, with 7 bases identical to TRBD1. This CDR3 spans 14 amino acids. Germline CDR1 and CDR2: SGHRS and YFSETQ. V shed 4 bases, J shed 6 bases, and the junction held 4 bases outside the gene matches. As DNA, the CDR3 is TGCGCCAGCAGCGACAGGGCGAGTAATTCACCCCTCCACTTT. It yields the protein CASSDRASNSPLHF.

This clonotype came up once. The chain recombines TRBV6-5 with TRBJ2-1; TRBD2 is a possible D gene (6 bases). The CDR3 spans 14 residues. Germline V lookup: CDR1 MNHEY, CDR2 SVGAGI. V was shortened by 6 bases and J by 5 bases, with 14 bases between the two germline ends. DNA of the CDR3: TGTGCCAGCAGGACACTAGCTCCCCACAATGAGCAGTTCTTC. This codes for CASRTLAPHNEQFF.